The 15 T cell receptor beta chains below were found in one sample sequenced in a study of neurological immune-mediated disorders. Each CDR3 protein gets one entry after TCRdb re-called the 5' RACE reads with MiXCR. In the table there are some 53,000 distinct CDR3 sequences, 16% of which are singletons. The sample comprised PBMCs. All receptors come from a man in his sixties in good health.

This clonotype was observed at least ten times. The chain couples TRBV27 to TRBJ2-7; D is ambiguous. The CDR3 runs 14 residues. Germline V lookup: CDR1 MNHEY, CDR2 SMNVEV (reference sequence). The germline V and J ends were trimmed by 5 bases and 1 base, with 12 bases remaining between them. The CDR3 is CASSTAPGSYEQYF. The CDR3 bases are TGTGCCAGCAGTACCGCCCCTGGATCCTACGAGCAGTACTTC.

This clonotype was seen many times. V gene TRBV12-3 or TRBV12-4 combines with J gene TRBJ1-5; D is unclear. V gave up 1 base and J gave up 5 bases, with 6 bases separating them. The CDR3 consists of 13 residues. CDR3 region: CASSLGIDQPQHF. In DNA, the CDR3 is TGTGCCAGCAGTTTAGGGATAGATCAGCCCCAGCATTTT.

This clonotype was counted many times. The chain combines TRBV7-8 with TRBJ1-6, with D unresolved. The CDR3 spans 15 residues. The V gene's germline CDR1 is SGHVS and CDR2 FQNEAQ. V gave up 4 bases and J gave up 13 bases, with 20 bases separating them. CDR3 loop: CASSSAGPASGPLHF. The CDR3 nucleotides are TGTGCCAGCAGCTCGGCTGGGCCCGCTTCGGGTCCCCTCCACTTT.

There are many counts of this clonotype. In DNA form, the CDR3 reads TGCAGTGCGGGCGGAAGGACAGGGTACGAGCAGTACTTC. The encoded protein is CSAGGRTGYEQYF. V gene TRBV20-1 combines with J gene TRBJ2-7, with TRBD1 matching 8 bases. V was pared by 6 bases and J by 4 bases, with 8 bases of the junction left unmatched. Germline CDR1 is DFQATT and CDR2 is SNEGSKA (reference sequence). The CDR3 is 13 amino acids.

On this clonotype: This sequence may be a read error, since a much larger clone differs from it by one base. This chain joins TRBV18 and TRBJ1-5; D remains unclear. The germline gives CDR1 KGHSH, CDR2 LQKENI. This CDR3 has 12 amino acids. With 7 bases removed from V and 3 bases from J, the gap between germline ends came to 7 bases. Here the CDR3 DNA reads TGTGCCAGCTTACCCACCAATCAGCCCCAGCATTTT. Encoded protein: CASLPTNQPQHF.

The chain employs TRBV11-2 and TRBJ2-5; D is undetermined. The V gene lost 1 base and the J gene lost 2 bases, with 8 bases spanning the gap. CDR1 and CDR2 (germline): SGHAT, FQNNGV. This CDR3 comprises 14 residues. CDR3 sequence: CASSLGRAQETQYF. DNA for the CDR3: TGTGCCAGCAGCTTAGGACGCGCGCAAGAGACCCAGTACTTC.

This clonotype has ten or more counts. The V and J genes are TRBV20-1 and TRBJ1-2; 7 bases fit TRBD1. The J segment lost 6 bases and the V segment lost 3 bases, leaving 4 bases of the junction unmatched. The CDR3 extends over 12 amino acids. Germline V gene data show CDR1 as DFQATT and CDR2 as SNEGSKA (reference sequence). CDR3: CSASRQGDGYTF. CDR3 in DNA: TGCAGTGCTAGCCGACAGGGAGATGGCTACACCTTC.

In this sample, this clonotype turned up many times. The chain employs TRBV29-1 and TRBJ1-2; a possible D gene is TRBD1 (6 bases). Trimming cost V 2 bases and J 5 bases, with 9 bases left between them. This CDR3 contains 12 residues. Germline V gives CDR1 SQVTM, CDR2 ANQGSEA. The CDR3 region has the DNA TGCAGCGTTGAAACCACAGGGTATGGCTACACCTTC. This sequence encodes CSVETTGYGYTF. The full variable domain, completed using reference TRBV29-1 and TRBJ1-2, is SAVISQKPSRDICQRGTSLTIQCQVDSQVTMMFWYRQQPGQSLTLIATANQGSEATYESGFVIDKFPISRPNLTFSTLTVSNMSPEDSSIYLCSVETTGYGYTFGSGTRLTVV.

This clonotype has at least ten counts. The chain has TRBV5-5 and TRBJ1-2; TRBD1 agrees at 7 bases. Per the germline V gene, CDR1 is SGHKS and CDR2 is YYEKEE (reference sequence). The CDR3 length is 15 residues. V lost 6 bases and J lost 8; bases outside the gene matches: 16. The DNA of the CDR3 is TGTGCCAGCACGGTTACCGGGACAGAGGGTCGCGGCTACACCTTC. Translating it yields CASTVTGTEGRGYTF.

With respect to this clonotype: Germline is not matched at one junction end, which may reflect a read error. J is TRBJ1-1 and V is TRBV12-3 or TRBV12-4; D is unclear. The CDR3 sequence is 11 residues long. The CDR3 is CPSSFGQQAFF. In DNA, the CDR3 is TGTCCCAGCAGTTTCGGGCAGCAAGCATTCTTT.

This chain connects TRBV7-6 to TRBJ2-1; D may be TRBD1 or TRBD2 (7 bases each). Germline V gene sequence: CDR1 SGHVS, CDR2 FNYEAQ. V was clipped by 6 bases and J by 8 bases, with 20 bases between them. The CDR3 consists of 15 residues. The CDR3 loop reads CASSLQHRGGDEQFF. For the CDR3, the DNA is TGTGCCAGCAGTCTACAACACAGGGGAGGGGATGAGCAGTTCTTC.

This clonotype has a count of ten or more. The chain recombines TRBV20-1 with TRBJ2-3; 7 nucleotides align to TRBD2. V dropped 0 bases and J dropped 4; count of bases not matched to a gene: 7. CDR3 size: 15 residues. Germline V gene data show CDR1 as DFQATT and CDR2 as SNEGSKA (reference sequence). DNA of the CDR3: TGCAGTGCTAGAGATGGGAGCGGGATTGCAGATACGCAGTATTTT. Translating it yields CSARDGSGIADTQYF.

With respect to this clonotype: A single base separates this from a much larger clone, so it may be a read error. This chain connects TRBV7-8 to TRBJ2-7, with 7 positions matching TRBD2. Trimming cost V 1 base and J 8 bases; bases outside gene matches: 8. Germline V CDR1 and CDR2: SGHVS, FQNEAQ. The CDR3 consists of 14 residues. CDR3 bases: TGTGCCAGCAGCTTAGTGGGCGGGAGTCCCAAGCAGTACTTC. Amino acid sequence: CASSLVGGSPKQYF.

This clonotype was seen many times. V and J are TRBV6-2 or TRBV6-3 and TRBJ2-1, with 10 bases matching TRBD2. The CDR3 is 18 residues long. Germline CDR1 MNHEY, CDR2 SVGEGT. J was trimmed by 0 bases and V by 0 bases; bases with no gene match: 5. Here the CDR3 DNA reads TGTGCCAGCAGTTACTCTCCTCGACTAGCGGGCTCCTACAATGAGCAGTTCTTC. Translating gives CASSYSPRLAGSYNEQFF.

This clonotype appeared many times. The chain combines TRBV29-1 with TRBJ1-2; 11 nucleotides match TRBD1. From germline, CDR1 is SQVTM and CDR2 ANQGSEA. V gave up 4 bases and J gave up 4 bases; unmatched junction bases: 2. The CDR3 spans 13 residues. The CDR3 sequence: CSVAGTGGYGYTF. Written as DNA, the CDR3 is TGCAGCGTTGCCGGGACAGGGGGCTATGGCTACACCTTC.